The rows below give T cell receptor beta chains drawn from one sample of a study of technical replicates of blood from a few donors. The repertoire was sequenced with immunoSEQ multiplex PCR; TCRdb's copy has only in-frame clones and lacks some. The sample carries tens of thousands of clones, around 97% recorded once. Material: T cells isolated from PBMCs. The receptors originated from a human donor in good health. CDR3s include the opening cysteine and the closing phenylalanine or tryptophan. D genes are given only for firm matches. Part of the rows lack a size; the others show once, few, many or a class for expanded clones.

v_call	clone_size	j_call	d_call	cdr3_aa	cdr3_nt
TRBV9	once	TRBJ2-1	NA	CASSAGAKEQFF	TGTGCCAGCAGCGCCGGAGCAAAGGAGCAGTTCTTC
TRBV7-8	NA	TRBJ2-5	NA	CASSTLAGAQETQYF	TGTGCCAGCAGCACTCTTGCGGGGGCCCAAGAGACCCAGTACTTC
TRBV9	NA	TRBJ1-3	TRBD1	CASSTGGAGNTIYF	TGTGCCAGCAGCACAGGGGGGGCTGGAAACACCATATATTTT
TRBV7-2	NA	TRBJ2-6	NA	CASSLVRVETDNVLTF	TGTGCCAGCAGCTTAGTTCGGGTAGAGACGGACAACGTCCTGACTTTC
TRBV10-3	NA	TRBJ2-3	NA	CAISESNPSLGDTQYF	TGTGCCATCAGTGAGTCGAATCCTTCACTCGGAGATACGCAGTATTTT
TRBV4-1	NA	TRBJ2-3	TRBD2	CASSQGSGRVYTDTQYF	TGCGCCAGCAGCCAAGGTAGCGGGAGGGTCTACACAGATACGCAGTATTTT
TRBV28	few	TRBJ1-2	NA	CASSLQTRGYTF	TGTGCCAGCAGTCTACAGACACGTGGCTACACCTTC
TRBV9	NA	TRBJ1-4	TRBD1	CASSSHRGEGKLFF	TGTGCCAGCAGCTCTCACAGGGGAGAAGGAAAACTGTTTTTT
TRBV13	NA	TRBJ2-7	NA	CASSLDRLTYEQYF	TGTGCCAGCAGCCTCGACAGGCTCACCTACGAGCAGTACTTC
TRBV27	NA	TRBJ1-2	NA	CASKDFLMRYTF	TGTGCCAGCAAGGACTTCCTGATGCGCTACACCTTC
TRBV7-9	NA	TRBJ1-2	TRBD1	CASSFPGTDYGYTF	TGTGCCAGCAGCTTCCCCGGGACAGATTATGGCTACACCTTC
TRBV7-6	NA	TRBJ2-1	NA	CASSPGGLMNEQFF	TGTGCCAGCAGCCCCGGAGGACTGATGAATGAGCAGTTCTTC
TRBV10-1	NA	TRBJ1-1	TRBD1	CASSVGTAAAFF	TGCGCCAGCAGTGTCGGGACAGCCGCAGCTTTCTTT
TRBV28	NA	TRBJ1-1	TRBD1	CASSPPGGGWAEAFF	TGTGCCAGCAGTCCCCCAGGGGGCGGTTGGGCTGAAGCTTTCTTT
TRBV6-1	NA	TRBJ1-4	NA	CASAGGGEKLFF	TGTGCCAGTGCGGGGGGTGGCGAAAAACTGTTTTTT
TRBV10-3	NA	TRBJ2-1	TRBD1	CAISETAPGQGSNEQFF	TGTGCCATCAGTGAGACGGCCCCGGGACAGGGGAGTAATGAGCAGTTCTTC
TRBV29-1	once	TRBJ2-7	NA	CSPCPRDISYEQYF	TGCAGCCCTTGCCCTCGGGACATTAGCTACGAGCAGTACTTC
TRBV2	NA	TRBJ1-1	NA	CASSHREAFF	TGTGCCAGCAGTCACAGAGAAGCTTTCTTT
TRBV27	NA	TRBJ2-1	TRBD1	CASSLKDRPLNEQFF	TGTGCCAGCAGTTTAAAGGACAGGCCCCTTAATGAGCAGTTCTTC
TRBV6-5	NA	TRBJ2-7	TRBD1	CAIRKGANSYEQYF	TGTGCCATCAGAAAGGGGGCGAACTCCTACGAGCAGTACTTC
TRBV5-1	NA	TRBJ2-1	NA	CASSLLPTNEQFF	TGCGCCAGCAGCTTGTTGCCTACCAATGAGCAGTTCTTC
TRBV15	NA	TRBJ2-7	TRBD2	CATSRARTSGSYEQYF	TGTGCCACCAGCAGAGCCCGGACTAGCGGGTCCTACGAGCAGTACTTC
TRBV29-1	NA	TRBJ2-1	TRBD2	CSVPLTSASYNEQFF	TGCAGCGTCCCCCTCACTAGCGCATCCTACAATGAGCAGTTCTTC
TRBV28	NA	TRBJ1-2	TRBD1	CASRRGQNYGYTF	TGTGCCAGCAGGCGGGGACAGAACTATGGCTACACCTTC